Listed below are T cell receptor beta chains from one sample, sequenced in a study of blood T cell repertoires in COVID-19. The table came from immunoSEQ multiplex PCR; TCRdb's copy has only in-frame clones and leaves some out. This repertoire shows roughly 200,000 clones, around 90% found once; its top ten account for about 12%. Sequenced input: peripheral blood. The origin of the receptors is a young woman who had recovered from COVID-19. The CDR3 runs from the conserved cysteine through the conserved F or W. The D gene is left open where the match is weak. Clone size, where shown, is once, few, many, or a class for clones that have expanded.

abundance | j_gene | v_gene | d_gene | CDR3nt | CDR3aa
. | TRBJ2-2 | TRBV5-5 | TRBD2 | TGTGCCAGCAGCTTGGACCCAGGGACTAGCGCGACCGGGGAGCTGTTTTTT | CASSLDPGTSATGELFF
. | TRBJ2-5 | TRBV18 | . | TGTGCCAGCTCCTGGACAGTTCAAGAGACCCAGTACTTC | CASSWTVQETQYF
. | TRBJ1-1 | TRBV19 | . | TGTGCCAGTGCACCCTCGGGGAACACTGAAGCTTTCTTT | CASAPSGNTEAFF
. | TRBJ1-1 | TRBV13 | . | TGTGCCAGCAGCTTAGGCTCGGGGGCTTTCTTT | CASSLGSGAFF
. | TRBJ2-1 | TRBV14 | TRBD2 | TGTGCCAGCAGCAATCCGGGACTAGCGGGAGTTGAGCAGTTCTTC | CASSNPGLAGVEQFF
. | TRBJ2-5 | TRBV7-3 | . | TGTGCCAGCAGCCTAGGACAGACTACTTGGTACCAAGAGACCCAGTACTTC | CASSLGQTTWYQETQYF
. | TRBJ1-2 | TRBV6-6 | TRBD1 | TGTGCCAGCAGTCCCTTGGGACAGGGTCAAGGCTACACCTTC | CASSPLGQGQGYTF
. | TRBJ1-4 | TRBV13 | TRBD1 | TGTGCCAGCAGCTTAGGCCGGGACAGCGTTAATGAAAAACTGTTTTTT | CASSLGRDSVNEKLFF
. | TRBJ1-1 | TRBV6-5 | TRBD1 | TGTGCCAGCAGGACCCAGGGGGAATGGACTGAAGCTTTCTTT | CASRTQGEWTEAFF
. | TRBJ1-5 | TRBV3-1/TRBV3-2 | TRBD1 | TGTGCCAGTGCGGACAGGGGAGGCGACCAGCCCCAGCATTTT | CASADRGGDQPQHF
. | TRBJ1-6 | TRBV30 | . | TGTGCCTGCACTGGGGGGATTCGGGGTTCACCCCTCCACTTT | CACTGGIRGSPLHF
once | TRBJ1-2 | TRBV27 | TRBD1 | TGTGCCAGCAGTTTATCCGGGACAGGGGGAGTCTATGGCTACACCTTC | CASSLSGTGGVYGYTF
. | TRBJ1-1 | TRBV24-1 | TRBD1 | TGTGCCACCAGTGATGTGGGACAGGGCAACACTGAAGCTTTCTTT | CATSDVGQGNTEAFF
. | TRBJ1-3 | TRBV19 | . | TGTGCCAGTAGACAGTCCTCCTCTGGAAACACCATATATTTT | CASRQSSSGNTIYF
once | TRBJ2-2 | TRBV24-1 | . | TGTGCCACCAGTGATTTGCGCGGGGGCCCCGCCGGGGAGCTGTTTTTT | CATSDLRGGPAGELFF
. | TRBJ2-5 | TRBV12-3/TRBV12-4 | . | TGTGCCAGCAGTTTCGGGGAAGAGACCCAGTACTTC | CASSFGEETQYF
. | TRBJ1-5 | TRBV27 | . | TGTGCCAGCAGCCCGGGACTGATCAATCAGCCCCAGCATTTT | CASSPGLINQPQHF
once | TRBJ2-1 | TRBV10-1 | TRBD2 | TGCGCCAGCAGTGCCGGGACTAGCGGGGGTGCTGAGCAGTTCTTC | CASSAGTSGGAEQFF
. | TRBJ1-4 | TRBV7-9 | TRBD1 | TGTGCCAGCAGCTCCCGACAGGGGGCAGTTAATGAAAAACTGTTTTTT | CASSSRQGAVNEKLFF
. | TRBJ1-1 | TRBV27 | . | TGTGCCAGCAGTCTGGGGCAGGTGAACACTGAAGCTTTCTTT | CASSLGQVNTEAFF
. | TRBJ2-7 | TRBV6-4 | TRBD1 | TGTGCCAGCAGTTTCGGGGCAGGGGGCTCCTACGAGCAGTACTTC | CASSFGAGGSYEQYF
. | TRBJ2-2 | TRBV25-1 | . | TGTGCCAGCAGTCCCCAGATGAACACCGGGGAGCTGTTTTTT | CASSPQMNTGELFF
. | TRBJ2-2 | TRBV7-3 | . | TGTGCCAGCAGCTTATATCCGCAGGGTCCAAACACCGGGGAGCTGTTTTTT | CASSLYPQGPNTGELFF
. | TRBJ1-1 | TRBV27 | TRBD1 | TGTGCCAGCAGTTTATACCGGGACAGGGGGAACACTGAAGCTTTCTTT | CASSLYRDRGNTEAFF
. | TRBJ2-7 | TRBV6-5 | TRBD1 | TGTGCCAGCAGTTTGCCCCGGGACAGGAGATCCTACGAGCAGTACTTC | CASSLPRDRRSYEQYF
. | TRBJ1-2 | TRBV7-8 | . | TGTGCCAGCAGCTTAGGCCCGTGGGCGGGGTCTTATGGCTACACCTTC | CASSLGPWAGSYGYTF
few | TRBJ1-3 | TRBV3-1/TRBV3-2 | . | TGTGCCAGCAGCCAGGTTTGGGGCGGCTCTGGAAACACCATATATTTT | CASSQVWGGSGNTIYF
. | TRBJ2-7 | TRBV11-2 | TRBD1 | TGTGCCAGCAGCTCCGAAGGGACAGGAACGTACGAGCAGTACTTC | CASSSEGTGTYEQYF
. | TRBJ2-7 | TRBV18 | . | TGTGCCAGCTCACCAGGTACAGGGAGCGAGCAGTACTTC | CASSPGTGSEQYF
. | TRBJ1-1 | TRBV23-1 | TRBD1 | TGCGCCAGCAGGACAGGGAAGCAGTACACTGAAGCTTTCTTT | CASRTGKQYTEAFF
. | TRBJ2-1 | TRBV19 | TRBD1 | TGTGCCACAGGACAGGGAGGAAATGAGCAGTTCTTC | CATGQGGNEQFF